These T cell receptor beta chains were read from a single sample in a study of early T cells in non-severe SARS-CoV-2 infection. TCRdb analysed the 5' RACE reads with MiXCR anew, one entry per CDR3 protein. The sample holds 45,000 to 55,000 distinct CDR3 sequences, under 7% seen once. The material was whole blood, obtained at baseline. The receptors derive from an adult who was a healthcare worker with PCR-confirmed SARS-CoV-2 infection or an uninfected control (not recorded which). Both conserved end residues are part of each CDR3. Fields, in order: J gene, clone size, CDR3 length, V gene, D gene, CDR3 DNA, CDR3 protein. D genes are given only for firm matches. Some rows mark clone size as missing; the rest say once, few, many or name a class of expanded clone.

j_call: TRBJ2-2
clone_size: many
cdr3_length: 15
v_call: TRBV2
d_call: NA
cdr3_nt: TGTGCCAGCACCCCCCTTTCGGGCTACACCGGGGAGCTGTTTTTT
cdr3_aa: CASTPLSGYTGELFF

j_call: TRBJ1-2
clone_size: many
cdr3_length: 15
v_call: TRBV7-8
d_call: NA
cdr3_nt: TGTGCCAGCAGCTCTCGTCGGGACACCCGCTATGGCTACACCTTC
cdr3_aa: CASSSRRDTRYGYTF

j_call: TRBJ2-2
clone_size: many
cdr3_length: 16
v_call: TRBV19
d_call: NA
cdr3_nt: TGTGCCAGTAGCCTCGGCGAGCGCAGCAACACCGGGGAGCTGTTTTTT
cdr3_aa: CASSLGERSNTGELFF

j_call: TRBJ2-3
clone_size: NA
cdr3_length: 16
v_call: TRBV6-5
d_call: TRBD2
cdr3_nt: TGTGCCAGCAGTTACACCAGCGGGGGGCGGCCAGATACGCAGTATTTT
cdr3_aa: CASSYTSGGRPDTQYF

j_call: TRBJ2-7
clone_size: few
cdr3_length: 14
v_call: TRBV7-8
d_call: NA
cdr3_nt: TGTGCCAGCAGCTTGGCAGGGAAATACTACGAGCAGTACTTC
cdr3_aa: CASSLAGKYYEQYF

j_call: TRBJ2-1
clone_size: many
cdr3_length: 15
v_call: TRBV20-1
d_call: TRBD2
cdr3_nt: TGCAGTGCTAGTCTCGCCCGGGGGGGTTTCGATGAGCAGTTCTTC
cdr3_aa: CSASLARGGFDEQFF

j_call: TRBJ2-1
clone_size: many
cdr3_length: 13
v_call: TRBV6-2/TRBV6-3
d_call: TRBD2
cdr3_nt: TGTACAGTGGGGAGCGGGGGGGCCTCTGAGCAGTTCTTC
cdr3_aa: CTVGSGGASEQFF

j_call: TRBJ1-1
clone_size: many
cdr3_length: 12
v_call: TRBV20-1
d_call: TRBD1
cdr3_nt: TGCAGTGCAACAGGGGAGAACACTGAAGCTTTCTTT
cdr3_aa: CSATGENTEAFF

j_call: TRBJ1-1
clone_size: many
cdr3_length: 10
v_call: TRBV29-1
d_call: NA
cdr3_nt: TGCAGCGTTGTAGAGGCTGAAGCTTTCTTT
cdr3_aa: CSVVEAEAFF

j_call: TRBJ1-1
clone_size: NA
cdr3_length: 15
v_call: TRBV14
d_call: NA
cdr3_nt: TGTGCCAGCAGCCAAGTGCGGGCAGCCAACACTGAAGCTTTCTTT
cdr3_aa: CASSQVRAANTEAFF

j_call: TRBJ2-2
clone_size: NA
cdr3_length: 11
v_call: TRBV29-1
d_call: NA
cdr3_nt: TGCAGCGTCGCCGTAACCGGGGAGCTGTTTTTT
cdr3_aa: CSVAVTGELFF

j_call: TRBJ2-4
clone_size: many
cdr3_length: 14
v_call: TRBV6-2/TRBV6-3
d_call: TRBD2
cdr3_nt: TGTGCCAGCAGTTACGTCCGCGGGGGTGACATTCAGTACTTC
cdr3_aa: CASSYVRGGDIQYF

j_call: TRBJ2-3
clone_size: many
cdr3_length: 17
v_call: TRBV7-9
d_call: TRBD1
cdr3_nt: TGTGCCAGCAGCTATTCCGGGACAGGGGTTACCACAGATACGCAGTATTTT
cdr3_aa: CASSYSGTGVTTDTQYF

j_call: TRBJ2-5
clone_size: NA
cdr3_length: 16
v_call: TRBV7-2
d_call: NA
cdr3_nt: TGTGCCAGCAGCTTAGTTCATCGGCAGGGCCAAGAGACCCAGTACTTC
cdr3_aa: CASSLVHRQGQETQYF

j_call: TRBJ2-3
clone_size: many
cdr3_length: 11
v_call: TRBV6-1
d_call: NA
cdr3_nt: TGTGCCAGCACCCTCACAGATACGCAGTATTTT
cdr3_aa: CASTLTDTQYF

j_call: TRBJ1-2
clone_size: medium-sized
cdr3_length: 15
v_call: TRBV4-3
d_call: NA
cdr3_nt: TGCGCCAGCAGCCAAGATTGGGGTTTCGACTATGGCTACACCTTC
cdr3_aa: CASSQDWGFDYGYTF

j_call: TRBJ1-1
clone_size: many
cdr3_length: 13
v_call: TRBV6-2/TRBV6-3
d_call: NA
cdr3_nt: TGTGCCAGCAGTTCACCCGGAAGGTCAGTGGCTTTCTTT
cdr3_aa: CASSSPGRSVAFF

j_call: TRBJ2-1
clone_size: many
cdr3_length: 13
v_call: TRBV14
d_call: TRBD1
cdr3_nt: TGTGCCAGCAGCCGGGGACAGCCGAATGAGCAGTTCTTC
cdr3_aa: CASSRGQPNEQFF

j_call: TRBJ2-7
clone_size: many
cdr3_length: 13
v_call: TRBV19
d_call: NA
cdr3_nt: TGTGCCAGTAGTATGAGCTCCGAGGGCGAGCAGTACTTC
cdr3_aa: CASSMSSEGEQYF

j_call: TRBJ1-2
clone_size: NA
cdr3_length: 14
v_call: TRBV6-5
d_call: NA
cdr3_nt: TGTGCCAGCAGTTACTCCGACTCAAACTATGGCTACACCTTC
cdr3_aa: CASSYSDSNYGYTF

j_call: TRBJ1-3
clone_size: many
cdr3_length: 15
v_call: TRBV18
d_call: NA
cdr3_nt: TGTGCCAGCTCACCAACAGGGATCTCTGGAAACACCATATATTTT
cdr3_aa: CASSPTGISGNTIYF

j_call: TRBJ2-3
clone_size: many
cdr3_length: 16
v_call: TRBV4-3
d_call: NA
cdr3_nt: TGCGCCAGCAGCCAAGATGGAGCAGGGAGCACAGATACGCAGTATTTT
cdr3_aa: CASSQDGAGSTDTQYF

j_call: TRBJ2-1
clone_size: many
cdr3_length: 14
v_call: TRBV5-1
d_call: NA
cdr3_nt: TGCGCCAGCGGCAATGGCGGGTCCTACAATGAGCAGTTCTTC
cdr3_aa: CASGNGGSYNEQFF

j_call: TRBJ1-1
clone_size: NA
cdr3_length: 14
v_call: TRBV6-6
d_call: NA
cdr3_nt: TGTGCCAGCAGTTACGCAGGGGCCGACACTGAAGCTTTCTTT
cdr3_aa: CASSYAGADTEAFF

j_call: TRBJ1-1
clone_size: NA
cdr3_length: 13
v_call: TRBV29-1
d_call: NA
cdr3_nt: TGCAGCGTTGAAGTAGGCCAGAACACTGAAGCTTTCTTT
cdr3_aa: CSVEVGQNTEAFF

j_call: TRBJ2-7
clone_size: few
cdr3_length: 16
v_call: TRBV5-1
d_call: TRBD2
cdr3_nt: TGCGCCAGCAGTACCCGCGGGGGGGCTCCGACCTACGAGCAGTACTTC
cdr3_aa: CASSTRGGAPTYEQYF

j_call: TRBJ2-1
clone_size: many
cdr3_length: 15
v_call: TRBV6-5
d_call: NA
cdr3_nt: TGTGCCAGCAGCTCTTCGGGTTACTCCTACAATGAGCAGTTCTTC
cdr3_aa: CASSSSGYSYNEQFF

j_call: TRBJ1-2
clone_size: many
cdr3_length: 15
v_call: TRBV11-3
d_call: TRBD1
cdr3_nt: TGTGCCAGCAGGGACAGGACATCGGCTACCTATGGCTACACCTTC
cdr3_aa: CASRDRTSATYGYTF

j_call: TRBJ1-1
clone_size: NA
cdr3_length: 12
v_call: TRBV29-1
d_call: NA
cdr3_nt: TGCAGCCCCGGGACCTTGAACACTGAAGCTTTCTTT
cdr3_aa: CSPGTLNTEAFF

j_call: TRBJ1-3
clone_size: many
cdr3_length: 13
v_call: TRBV11-2
d_call: NA
cdr3_nt: TGTGCCAGCAGCCCCCAGATCGACAGCACCATATATTTT
cdr3_aa: CASSPQIDSTIYF

j_call: TRBJ1-1
clone_size: many
cdr3_length: 14
v_call: TRBV20-1
d_call: TRBD1
cdr3_nt: TGCAGTGCTAAAAGGGACAGCTTGAACACTGAAGCTTTCTTT
cdr3_aa: CSAKRDSLNTEAFF

j_call: TRBJ2-6
clone_size: many
cdr3_length: 16
v_call: TRBV20-1
d_call: TRBD2
cdr3_nt: TGCAGTGCTAGTCAAGCGGGGACCTCTGGGGCCAACGTCCTGACTTTC
cdr3_aa: CSASQAGTSGANVLTF

j_call: TRBJ2-7
clone_size: many
cdr3_length: 14
v_call: TRBV7-2
d_call: NA
cdr3_nt: TGTGCCAGCAGCTCCCGGGCCGCAGGCACCGAGCAGTACTTC
cdr3_aa: CASSSRAAGTEQYF

j_call: TRBJ1-4
clone_size: NA
cdr3_length: 18
v_call: TRBV28
d_call: TRBD1
cdr3_nt: TGTGCCAGCAGGCCAGACAGGGTACTGAGGGGGATTAATGAAAAACTGTTTTTT
cdr3_aa: CASRPDRVLRGINEKLFF

j_call: TRBJ2-7
clone_size: many
cdr3_length: 14
v_call: TRBV28
d_call: NA
cdr3_nt: TGTGCCAGCAGAACCGGGACGAGCTCCTACGAGCAGTACTTC
cdr3_aa: CASRTGTSSYEQYF

j_call: TRBJ2-5
clone_size: many
cdr3_length: 17
v_call: TRBV28
d_call: TRBD2
cdr3_nt: TGTGCCAGCAGTGCCGGATTCCTAGCGGGGGCTAAAGAGACCCAGTACTTC
cdr3_aa: CASSAGFLAGAKETQYF

j_call: TRBJ2-1
clone_size: many
cdr3_length: 13
v_call: TRBV20-1
d_call: TRBD1
cdr3_nt: TGCAGTGCGGAGGACAGGAGCTACAATGAGCAGTTCTTC
cdr3_aa: CSAEDRSYNEQFF

j_call: TRBJ2-5
clone_size: NA
cdr3_length: 14
v_call: TRBV9
d_call: NA
cdr3_nt: TGTGCCAGCAGCGGGACTGCGCTTCAAGAGACCCAGTACTTC
cdr3_aa: CASSGTALQETQYF

j_call: TRBJ1-1
clone_size: many
cdr3_length: 14
v_call: TRBV7-8
d_call: NA
cdr3_nt: TGTGCCAGCAGCCCACAGGGAATGAACACTGAAGCTTTCTTT
cdr3_aa: CASSPQGMNTEAFF

j_call: TRBJ2-5
clone_size: many
cdr3_length: 13
v_call: TRBV7-2
d_call: NA
cdr3_nt: TGTGCCAGCAGCTTATCTGGGTTCGAGACCCAGTACTTC
cdr3_aa: CASSLSGFETQYF

j_call: TRBJ1-1
clone_size: many
cdr3_length: 13
v_call: TRBV20-1
d_call: TRBD1
cdr3_nt: TGCAGTGCACAATCCGGGACAGGGGCTGAAGCTTTCTTT
cdr3_aa: CSAQSGTGAEAFF

j_call: TRBJ2-5
clone_size: many
cdr3_length: 13
v_call: TRBV6-5
d_call: NA
cdr3_nt: TGTGCCAGCAGGGAATCGAGGGTTGAGACCCAGTACTTC
cdr3_aa: CASRESRVETQYF

j_call: TRBJ2-5
clone_size: many
cdr3_length: 11
v_call: TRBV11-3
d_call: NA
cdr3_nt: TGTGCCAGCAGCTTAGTTAAGACCCAGTACTTC
cdr3_aa: CASSLVKTQYF

j_call: TRBJ2-7
clone_size: many
cdr3_length: 14
v_call: TRBV2
d_call: TRBD1
cdr3_nt: TGTGCCAGCAGGCCCGGGACAGGAACCTACGAGCAGTACTTC
cdr3_aa: CASRPGTGTYEQYF

j_call: TRBJ2-5
clone_size: NA
cdr3_length: 14
v_call: TRBV30
d_call: TRBD1
cdr3_nt: TGTGCCTGGGCTCGGGACAGGGACCAAGAGACCCAGTACTTC
cdr3_aa: CAWARDRDQETQYF

j_call: TRBJ1-1
clone_size: NA
cdr3_length: 17
v_call: TRBV6-2/TRBV6-3
d_call: TRBD1
cdr3_nt: TGTGCCAGCAGTTACCCGACAGGATGGTACCAGGGGGTTGGAGCTTTCTTT
cdr3_aa: CASSYPTGWYQGVGAFF

j_call: TRBJ2-6
clone_size: many
cdr3_length: 20
v_call: TRBV7-9
d_call: NA
cdr3_nt: TGTGCCAGCAGCTTAGGGTTTGTGCGGAACCCTAAAGCTGGGGCCAACGTCCTGACTTTC
cdr3_aa: CASSLGFVRNPKAGANVLTF

j_call: TRBJ1-5
clone_size: many
cdr3_length: 15
v_call: TRBV7-9
d_call: NA
cdr3_nt: TGTGCCAGCAGCTTATCTTTAGGGGTGGGACAGCCCCAGCATTTT
cdr3_aa: CASSLSLGVGQPQHF

j_call: TRBJ1-6
clone_size: many
cdr3_length: 14
v_call: TRBV7-9
d_call: TRBD1
cdr3_nt: TGTGCCAGCAGCACCGGACAGGGACTTTCACCCCTCCACTTT
cdr3_aa: CASSTGQGLSPLHF

j_call: TRBJ2-7
clone_size: few
cdr3_length: 14
v_call: TRBV5-1
d_call: NA
cdr3_nt: TGCGCCAGCAGCTCCTACCGGGACGGGGCGGAGCAGTACTTC
cdr3_aa: CASSSYRDGAEQYF

j_call: TRBJ2-7
clone_size: many
cdr3_length: 15
v_call: TRBV5-1
d_call: NA
cdr3_nt: TGCGCCAGCAGCTTGGAAGGGTATCAAACCTACGAGCAGTACTTC
cdr3_aa: CASSLEGYQTYEQYF

j_call: TRBJ2-1
clone_size: many
cdr3_length: 13
v_call: TRBV7-2
d_call: NA
cdr3_nt: TGTGCCAGCAGCTTAAACTGGCTTGTGGAGCAGTTCTTC
cdr3_aa: CASSLNWLVEQFF

j_call: TRBJ2-7
clone_size: NA
cdr3_length: 13
v_call: TRBV11-2
d_call: TRBD1
cdr3_nt: TGTGCCAGCACCCGTACAGGGGGCGGCGAGCAGTACTTC
cdr3_aa: CASTRTGGGEQYF

j_call: TRBJ1-5
clone_size: few
cdr3_length: 13
v_call: TRBV18
d_call: NA
cdr3_nt: TGTGCCAGCTCACCAGGGGTTGATCAGCCCCAGCATTTT
cdr3_aa: CASSPGVDQPQHF

j_call: TRBJ2-5
clone_size: NA
cdr3_length: 15
v_call: TRBV28
d_call: NA
cdr3_nt: TGTGCCAGCAGTTTAGCCAGGGGTTCGATGAAGACCCAGTACTTC
cdr3_aa: CASSLARGSMKTQYF

j_call: TRBJ1-5
clone_size: few
cdr3_length: 15
v_call: TRBV6-5
d_call: NA
cdr3_nt: TGTGCCAGCAGTTACTCGACGGGACAAAATCAGCCCCAGCATTTT
cdr3_aa: CASSYSTGQNQPQHF

j_call: TRBJ2-1
clone_size: many
cdr3_length: 12
v_call: TRBV5-1
d_call: NA
cdr3_nt: TGCGCCAGCAGCTTGGCCGCGAATGAGCAGTTCTTC
cdr3_aa: CASSLAANEQFF

j_call: TRBJ1-5
clone_size: many
cdr3_length: 11
v_call: TRBV28
d_call: NA
cdr3_nt: TGTGCCAGCGCCTACAGCTCGTCCCAGCATTTT
cdr3_aa: CASAYSSSQHF